The 3 T cell receptor beta chains reported below all come from one sample, sequenced in a study of T cell responses to AZD1222 COVID-19 vaccine (dated by TCRdb to about 2021). According to the study, the label for this sample's time point signals: about 28 days (+/-7) after the second vaccine dose. Library method: the immunoSEQ multiplex PCR assay. TCRdb obtained this table from immuneACCESS and retained in-frame rearrangements with V and J assigned. These tables miss some clones; where compared with another copy, unresolved V genes account for less than half of the shortfall, and the remainder is unexplained. A total of about 110,000 clones appear in this sample, around 90% of them only once. About 5% of the sample rests with the top ten. The sample in question was peripheral blood, obtained 28 days after the second AZD1222 dose. All receptors derive from an adult who received the AZD1222 COVID-19 vaccine.

The J gene is TRBJ2-5, the V gene TRBV6-5; 7 bases are a match to TRBD2. There are 14 residues in the CDR3. After removal of 6 bases from V and 0 bases from J, the junction contained 4 bases not matched to a gene. Germline CDR1 and CDR2: MNHEY and SVGAGI. CDR3 sequence (DNA): TGTGCCAGCAGCCGAGCGGGGTACCAAGAGACCCAGTACTTC. Translating it yields CASSRAGYQETQYF.

J is TRBJ2-1 and V is TRBV5-1, with D hard to call. Trimming cost V 4 bases and J 0 bases, with 8 bases left between them. The length of the CDR3 is 14 residues. Looked up from germline, CDR1 is SGHRS and CDR2 is YFSETQ. CDR3 bases: TGCGCCAGCAGCCAGCGCTCCTCCTACAATGAGCAGTTCTTC. Amino acids: CASSQRSSYNEQFF.

This clone was recorded only once. The chain links TRBV7-9 to TRBJ2-1; 7 bases are shared with TRBD1. This CDR3 has 14 residues. Trimming took 5 bases from V and 3 from J; bases not matched to a gene: 4. Germline lookup yields CDR1 SEHNR and CDR2 FQNEAQ (reference sequence). This CDR3 is CASSPNRGYNEQFF. The CDR3 DNA follows: TGTGCCAGCAGCCCAAACAGGGGCTACAATGAGCAGTTCTTC. The variable domain in full, with the rest retrieved from reference TRBV7-9 and TRBJ2-1, is DTGVSQNPRHKITKRGQNVTFRCDPISEHNRLYWYRQTLGQGPEFLTYFQNEAQLEKSRLLSDRFSAERPKGSFSTLEIQRTEQGDSAMYLCASSPNRGYNEQFFGPGTRLTVL.